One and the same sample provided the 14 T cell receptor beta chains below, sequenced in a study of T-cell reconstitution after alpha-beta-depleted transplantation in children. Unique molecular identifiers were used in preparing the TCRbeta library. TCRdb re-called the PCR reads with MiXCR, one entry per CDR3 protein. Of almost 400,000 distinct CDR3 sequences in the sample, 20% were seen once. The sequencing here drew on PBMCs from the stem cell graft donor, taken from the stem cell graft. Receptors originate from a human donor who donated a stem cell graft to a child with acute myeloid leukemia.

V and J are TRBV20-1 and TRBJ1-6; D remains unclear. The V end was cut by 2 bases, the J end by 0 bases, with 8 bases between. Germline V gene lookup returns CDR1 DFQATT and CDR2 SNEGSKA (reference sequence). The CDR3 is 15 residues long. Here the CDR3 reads CSARPPSSYNSPLHF. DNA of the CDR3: TGCAGTGCTAGACCCCCAAGCTCCTATAATTCACCCCTCCACTTT.

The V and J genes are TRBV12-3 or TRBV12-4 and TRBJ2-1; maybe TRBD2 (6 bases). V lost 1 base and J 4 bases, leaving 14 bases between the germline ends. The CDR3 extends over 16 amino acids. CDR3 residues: CASSLVGSGGYNEQFF. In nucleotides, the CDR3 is TGTGCCAGCAGTTTAGTAGGTAGCGGAGGATACAATGAGCAGTTCTTC.

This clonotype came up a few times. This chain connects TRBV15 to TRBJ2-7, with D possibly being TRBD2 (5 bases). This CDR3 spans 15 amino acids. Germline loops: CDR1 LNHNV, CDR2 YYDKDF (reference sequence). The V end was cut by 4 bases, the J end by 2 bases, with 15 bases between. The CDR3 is CATSTSGSATYEQYF. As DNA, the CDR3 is TGTGCCACCAGCACCTCGGGGTCGGCTACCTACGAGCAGTACTTC.

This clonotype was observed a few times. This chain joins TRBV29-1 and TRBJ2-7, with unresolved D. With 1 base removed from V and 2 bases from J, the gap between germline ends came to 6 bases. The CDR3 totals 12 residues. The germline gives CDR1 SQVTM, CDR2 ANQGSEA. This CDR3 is CSVEVDPYEQYF. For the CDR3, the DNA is TGCAGCGTTGAAGTGGACCCCTACGAGCAGTACTTC.

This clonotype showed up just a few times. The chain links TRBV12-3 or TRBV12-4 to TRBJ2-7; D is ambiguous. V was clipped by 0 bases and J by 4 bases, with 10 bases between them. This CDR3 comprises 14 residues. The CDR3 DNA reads TGTGCCAGCAGTTTAGCGGTTAGGTCTTACGAGCAGTACTTC. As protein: CASSLAVRSYEQYF.

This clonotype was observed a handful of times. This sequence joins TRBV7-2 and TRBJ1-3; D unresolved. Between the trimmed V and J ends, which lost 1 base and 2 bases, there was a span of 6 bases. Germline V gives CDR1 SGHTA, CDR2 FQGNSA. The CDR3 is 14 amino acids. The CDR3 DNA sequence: TGTGCCAGCAGCTTAGGACCTACTGGAAACACCATATATTTT. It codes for CASSLGPTGNTIYF.

CDR3 loop: CSAPGDLGTTNTGELFF. In nucleotides, the CDR3 is TGCAGTGCCCCTGGGGACCTGGGGACAACGAACACCGGGGAGCTGTTTTTT. This chain links TRBV20-1 with TRBJ2-2; the D gene is possibly TRBD1 (6 bases). Germline V gene sequence: CDR1 DFQATT, CDR2 SNEGSKA (reference sequence). The V end was cut by 6 bases, the J end by 0 bases, with 20 bases between. The CDR3 loop spans 17 amino acids.

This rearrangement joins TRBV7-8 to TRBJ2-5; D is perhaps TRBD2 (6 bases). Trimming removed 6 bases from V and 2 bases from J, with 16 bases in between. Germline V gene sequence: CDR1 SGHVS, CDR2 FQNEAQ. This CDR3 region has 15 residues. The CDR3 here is CASRRTGGDQETQYF. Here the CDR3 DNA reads TGTGCCAGCAGACGGACTGGAGGGGATCAAGAGACCCAGTACTTC.

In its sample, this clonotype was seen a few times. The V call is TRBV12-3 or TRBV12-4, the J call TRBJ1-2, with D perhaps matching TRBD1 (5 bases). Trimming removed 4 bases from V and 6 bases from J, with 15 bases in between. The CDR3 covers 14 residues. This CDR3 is CASSSTPSGNGYTF. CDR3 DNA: TGTGCCAGCAGTTCGACCCCCTCAGGGAATGGCTACACCTTC.

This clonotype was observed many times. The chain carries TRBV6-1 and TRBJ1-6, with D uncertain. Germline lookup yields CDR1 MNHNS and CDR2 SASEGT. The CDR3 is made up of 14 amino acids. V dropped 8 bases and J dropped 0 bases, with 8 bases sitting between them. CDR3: CASSASSYNSPLHF. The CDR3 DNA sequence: TGTGCCAGCTCTGCGAGCTCCTATAATTCACCCCTCCACTTT.

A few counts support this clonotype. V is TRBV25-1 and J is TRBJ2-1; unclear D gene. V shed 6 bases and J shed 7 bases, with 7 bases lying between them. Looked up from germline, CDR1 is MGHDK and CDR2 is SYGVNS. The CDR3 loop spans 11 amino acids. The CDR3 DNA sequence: TGTGCCAGCAGAAGCGTGAATGAGCAGTTCTTC. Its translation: CASRSVNEQFF.

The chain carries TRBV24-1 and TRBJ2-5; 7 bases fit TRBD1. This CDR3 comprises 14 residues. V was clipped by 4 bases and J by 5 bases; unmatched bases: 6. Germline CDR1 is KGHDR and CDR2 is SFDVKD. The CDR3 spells CATSDSQGKETQYF. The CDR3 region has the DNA TGTGCCACCAGTGACTCACAGGGGAAGGAGACCCAGTACTTC.

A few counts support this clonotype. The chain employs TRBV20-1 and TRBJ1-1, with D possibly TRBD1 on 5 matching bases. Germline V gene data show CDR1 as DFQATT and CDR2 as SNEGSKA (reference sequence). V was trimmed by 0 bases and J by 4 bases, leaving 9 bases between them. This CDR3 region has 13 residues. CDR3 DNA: TGCAGTGCTAGAGAGGGGGGTTTCACTGAAGCTTTCTTT. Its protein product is CSAREGGFTEAFF.

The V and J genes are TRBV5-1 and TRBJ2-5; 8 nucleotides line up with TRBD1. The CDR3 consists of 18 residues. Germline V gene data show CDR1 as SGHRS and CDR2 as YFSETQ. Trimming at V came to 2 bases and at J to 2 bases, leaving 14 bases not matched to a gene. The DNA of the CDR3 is TGCGCCAGCAGCTTCCGGACAGGGAGATTAGCTATGCAAGAGACCCAGTACTTC. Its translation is CASSFRTGRLAMQETQYF.